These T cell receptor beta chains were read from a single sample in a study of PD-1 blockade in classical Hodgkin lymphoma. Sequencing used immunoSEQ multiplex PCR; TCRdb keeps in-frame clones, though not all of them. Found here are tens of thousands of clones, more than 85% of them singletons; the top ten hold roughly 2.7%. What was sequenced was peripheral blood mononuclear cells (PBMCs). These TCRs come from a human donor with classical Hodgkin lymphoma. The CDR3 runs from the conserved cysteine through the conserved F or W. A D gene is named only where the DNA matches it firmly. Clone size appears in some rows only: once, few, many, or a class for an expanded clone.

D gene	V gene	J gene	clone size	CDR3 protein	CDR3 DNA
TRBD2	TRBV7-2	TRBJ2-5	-	CASSLSPSGGRGQETQYF	TGTGCCAGCAGCTTATCTCCTAGCGGGGGCCGGGGCCAAGAGACCCAGTACTTC
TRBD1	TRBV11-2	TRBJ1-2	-	CASSTRQGNYGYTF	TGTGCCAGCAGCACCCGACAGGGGAACTATGGCTACACCTTC
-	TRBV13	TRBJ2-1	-	CASSRRDRYNEQFF	TGTGCCAGCAGCCGCCGGGACCGATACAATGAGCAGTTCTTC
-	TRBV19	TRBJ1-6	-	CASRIGRINSPLHF	TGTGCCAGTAGGATCGGACGGATCAATTCACCCCTCCACTTT
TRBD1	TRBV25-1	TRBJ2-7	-	CASKGHSTGSEQYF	TGTGCCAGCAAGGGGCATTCGACAGGGTCCGAGCAGTACTTC
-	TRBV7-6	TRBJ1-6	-	CASSLEAGEFRPLHF	TGTGCCAGCAGCTTAGAGGCAGGGGAATTCAGACCCCTCCACTTT
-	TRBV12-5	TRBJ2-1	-	CASGLGNEQFF	TGTGCTAGTGGTTTGGGTAATGAGCAGTTCTTC
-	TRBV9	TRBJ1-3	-	CASSVGSLRNTIYF	TGTGCCAGCAGCGTAGGAAGCCTTCGGAACACCATATATTTT
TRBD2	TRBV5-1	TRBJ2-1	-	CASSFERGSSYNEQFF	TGCGCCAGCAGCTTCGAGCGGGGAAGCTCCTACAATGAGCAGTTCTTC
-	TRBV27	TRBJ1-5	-	CASSLQGNQPQHF	TGTGCCAGCAGTTTACAGGGAAATCAGCCCCAGCATTTT
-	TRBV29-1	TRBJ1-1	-	CSVRLGPDTEAFF	TGCAGCGTCCGTTTAGGGCCCGACACTGAAGCTTTCTTT
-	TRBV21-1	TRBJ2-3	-	CASSKEEIAGSTDTQYF	TGTGCCAGCAGCAAAGAAGAAATAGCGGGAAGCACAGATACGCAGTATTTT
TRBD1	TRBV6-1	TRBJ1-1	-	CASSGQGALLFEAFF	TGTGCCAGCAGTGGGCAGGGGGCGCTCCTATTTGAAGCTTTCTTT
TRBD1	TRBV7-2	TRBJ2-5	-	CASSLGDRGLQETQYF	TGTGCCAGCAGCTTAGGTGACAGGGGGCTTCAAGAGACCCAGTACTTC
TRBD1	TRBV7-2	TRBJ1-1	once	CASSLVGRGRTEAFF	TGTGCCAGCAGCTTAGTTGGCAGGGGGCGAACTGAAGCTTTCTTT
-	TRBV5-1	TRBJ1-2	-	CASSLSQGGGGYTF	TGCGCCAGCAGCTTGTCTCAGGGTGGTGGTGGCTACACCTTC
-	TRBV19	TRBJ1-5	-	CASSRRYNQPQHF	TGTGCCAGTAGCCGCCGTTACAATCAGCCCCAGCATTTT
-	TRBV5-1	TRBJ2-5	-	CASIGSKETQYF	TGCGCCAGCATAGGGTCGAAAGAGACCCAGTACTTC
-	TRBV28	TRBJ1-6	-	CAAGTLQAPLHF	TGTGCCGCTGGGACCTTGCAGGCACCCCTCCACTTT
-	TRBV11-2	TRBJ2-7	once	CASTVGRESEQYF	TGTGCCAGCACCGTAGGCAGAGAGTCAGAGCAGTACTTC
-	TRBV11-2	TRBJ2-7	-	CASSSFADGDYEQYF	TGTGCCAGCAGCTCCTTTGCGGACGGGGACTACGAGCAGTACTTC
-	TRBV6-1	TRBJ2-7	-	CASSETRQSTFYEQYF	TGTGCCAGCAGTGAAACACGGCAGTCAACCTTCTACGAGCAGTACTTC
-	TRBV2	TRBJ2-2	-	CASSENAAGNTGELFF	TGTGCCAGCAGTGAAAACGCGGCGGGAAACACCGGGGAGCTGTTTTTT
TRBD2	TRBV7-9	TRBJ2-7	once	CASSLVLAGVYEQYF	TGTGCCAGCAGCTTAGTTCTAGCGGGAGTATACGAGCAGTACTTC
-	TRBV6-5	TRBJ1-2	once	CASSYGQGTNYGYTF	TGTGCCAGCAGTTATGGGCAGGGAACTAACTATGGCTACACCTTC
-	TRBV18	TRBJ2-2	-	CASSPFDLNTGELFF	TGTGCCAGCTCACCATTCGACTTGAACACCGGGGAGCTGTTTTTT
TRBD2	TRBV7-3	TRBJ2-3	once	CASSFGTKNTDTQYF	TGTGCCAGCAGCTTCGGGACTAAGAACACAGATACGCAGTATTTT
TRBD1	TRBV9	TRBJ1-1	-	CASSGTGGGVTEAFF	TGTGCCAGCAGCGGGACAGGGGGCGGCGTGACTGAAGCTTTCTTT
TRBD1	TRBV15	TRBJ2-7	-	CATRGTGAYEQYF	TGTGCCACCAGAGGGACAGGGGCCTACGAGCAGTACTTC
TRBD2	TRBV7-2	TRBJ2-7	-	CASSLLAGEPYEQYF	TGTGCCAGCAGTTTACTAGCGGGAGAGCCCTACGAGCAGTACTTC
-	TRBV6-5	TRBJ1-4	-	CASSLTYTKSEKLFF	TGTGCCAGCAGCCTAACCTACACAAAGAGTGAAAAACTGTTTTTT
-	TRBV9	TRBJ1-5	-	CASSTDSAAAGPQHF	TGTGCCAGCAGCACAGATTCGGCGGCCGCAGGGCCCCAGCATTTT
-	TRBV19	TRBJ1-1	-	CASKGTEAVITEAFF	TGTGCCAGTAAAGGGACGGAGGCCGTAATAACTGAAGCTTTCTTT
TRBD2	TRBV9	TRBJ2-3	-	CASSHGLAGGGTDTQYF	TGTGCCAGCAGCCACGGACTAGCGGGAGGTGGCACAGATACGCAGTATTTT
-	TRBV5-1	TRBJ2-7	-	CASSGGGAYEQYF	TGCGCCAGCAGCGGCGGAGGGGCCTACGAGCAGTACTTC
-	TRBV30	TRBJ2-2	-	CAWTRTVFSTGELFF	TGTGCCTGGACGCGGACAGTCTTTAGCACCGGGGAGCTGTTTTTT
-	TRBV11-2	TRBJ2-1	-	CASSHLQLRYNEQFF	TGTGCCAGCAGCCACCTCCAGCTTAGATACAATGAGCAGTTCTTC